The 19 T cell receptor beta chains listed next were all sequenced from one sample in a study of regulatory T cells in long-lasting Graves disease. Time point indicated: persistent/refractory GD, antithyroid drugs over 5 years with positive TRAb. There was RNA extracted from PBMCs, and the TCR library was made from it. Both iRepertoire HTBI primers and Arm-PCR of CDR3 regions were used to build the TCR beta libraries. Each CDR3 protein gets one entry after TCRdb re-called the multiplex PCR reads with MiXCR. The data hold roughly 490,000 distinct CDR3 sequences, with 20% to 25% observed a single time. The sample consisted of peripheral blood mononuclear cells (PBMCs), taken when the disease was refractory, from a patient treated with antithyroid drugs. The receptors stem from a female donor with Graves disease.

The chain employs TRBV19 and TRBJ2-7, with 10 bases that match TRBD1. This CDR3 region has 14 residues. V dropped 5 bases and J dropped 4; count of bases not matched to a gene: 5. The germline V gene encodes CDR1 LNHDA and CDR2 SQIVND (reference sequence). The CDR3 protein is CASSAGTGEYEQYF. The CDR3 DNA is TGTGCCAGTAGTGCCGGGACAGGGGAATACGAGCAGTACTTC. Using reference TRBV19 and TRBJ2-7 for the parts outside the CDR3, the full variable domain is DGGITQSPKYLFRKEGQNVTLSCEQNLNHDAMYWYRQDPGQGLRLIYYSQIVNDFQKGDIAEGYSVSREKKESFPLTVTSAQKNPTAFYLCASSAGTGEYEQYFGPGTRLTVT.

This chain uses TRBV30 with TRBJ1-1, with TRBD1 matching over 9 bases. V shed 0 bases and J 5 bases; nucleotides not matched to a gene: 4. The germline V gene has CDR1 GTSNPN and CDR2 SVGIG (reference sequence). The CDR3 runs 14 residues. The CDR3 spells CAWSVDRGSTEAFF. The CDR3 coding sequence is TGTGCCTGGAGTGTAGACAGGGGGTCTACTGAAGCTTTCTTT.

Of note for this clonotype: The junction and the germline gene differ at one end; a read error may be behind it. This chain uses TRBV15 with TRBJ2-1; 9 nucleotides line up with TRBD2. The CDR3 is made up of 16 amino acids. Germline values: CDR1 LNHNV, CDR2 YYDKDF (reference sequence). The CDR3 sequence: CATSRLGLAPLNEQCF. The CDR3 DNA is TGTGCCACCAGCAGATTGGGACTAGCACCCTTAAATGAGCAGTGCTTC. Looking up the rest from reference TRBV15 and TRBJ2-1 gives the full variable domain: DAMVIQNPRYQVTQFGKPVTLSCSQTLNHNVMYWYQQKSSQAPKLLFHYYDKDFNNEADTPDNFQSRRPNTSFCFLDIRSPGLGDTAMYLCATSRLGLAPLNEQCFGPGTRLTVL.

The sample holds many counts of this clonotype. The chain links TRBV6-5 to TRBJ1-1; TRBD1 is a possible D gene (6 bases). V was cut by 3 bases and J by 10 bases, with 18 bases left in between. CDR3 length: 14 residues. Germline values: CDR1 MNHEY, CDR2 SVGAGI. The CDR3 region has the DNA TGTGCCAGCAGTTATGGGACAAGCGACCGTCGAGCTTTCTTT. Protein sequence: CASSYGTSDRRAFF.

The chain has TRBV6-2 or TRBV6-3 and TRBJ2-5; no reliable D call. This CDR3 region has 15 residues. The V gene lost 6 bases and the J gene lost 7 bases, with 21 bases spanning the gap. Germline assignment: CDR1 MNHEY and CDR2 SVGEGT. CDR3 loop: CASSPPQSPPGTQYF. The CDR3 coding sequence is TGTGCCAGCAGCCCCCCTCAATCACCGCCAGGGACCCAGTACTTC.

This clonotype has just one count. The V call is TRBV30, the J call TRBJ1-4; D ambiguous. The CDR3 runs 15 residues. Germline values: CDR1 GTSNPN, CDR2 SVGIG (reference sequence). V was shortened by 2 bases and J by 7 bases, with 17 bases between the two germline ends. In DNA form, the CDR3 reads TGTGCCTGGAGTCGTACGATAGGGAACGGTGAAAAACTGTTTTTT. It encodes CAWSRTIGNGEKLFF.

This clonotype has a handful of counts. For the CDR3, the DNA is TGTGCCACCAGCAGGGCTGGGACTAGCGGGAGTTTCGTTCAGTACTTC. Protein: CATSRAGTSGSFVQYF. The chain recombines TRBV15 with TRBJ2-4; TRBD2 matches at 14 bases. V lost 3 bases and J lost 11; bases outside the gene matches: 9. CDR3 length: 16 residues. CDR1 is LNHNV and CDR2 is YYDKDF in the germline V gene (reference sequence).

This clonotype was picked up a small number of times. The rearrangement joins TRBV5-1 to TRBJ1-1; TRBD1 matches at 9 bases. The germline CDR1 and CDR2 sequences are SGHRS and YFSETQ. The CDR3 covers 15 residues. J gave up 1 base and V 9 bases, and 10 bases lay outside the gene matches. The CDR3 here is CATKRTGEKNTEAFF. CDR3 coding DNA: TGCGCCACCAAGCGGACAGGGGAAAAGAACACTGAAGCTTTCTTT.

This clonotype was counted between two and nine times. The chain links TRBV29-1 to TRBJ1-1; D remains ambiguous. The CDR3 is 10 amino acids. Germline V gene sequence: CDR1 SQVTM, CDR2 ANQGSEA. V was pared by 2 bases and J by 11 bases, with 9 bases between. CDR3 protein: CSVERVWAFF. Here the CDR3 DNA reads TGCAGCGTTGAAAGGGTTTGGGCTTTCTTT. The full variable domain, completed using reference TRBV29-1 and TRBJ1-1, is SAVISQKPSRDICQRGTSLTIQCQVDSQVTMMFWYRQQPGQSLTLIATANQGSEATYESGFVIDKFPISRPNLTFSTLTVSNMSPEDSSIYLCSVERVWAFFGQGTRLTVV.

This clonotype has only a few counts. This sequence joins TRBV7-9 and TRBJ2-7; no reliable D call. In germline, CDR1 is SEHNR, CDR2 FQNEAQ (reference sequence). The CDR3 consists of 12 residues. Trimming took off 5 bases at V and 4 bases at J, with 9 bases between the two ends. CDR3 sequence: CASSHFEYEQYF. CDR3 in DNA: TGTGCCAGCAGCCACTTCGAGTACGAGCAGTACTTC.

The V call is TRBV3-1, the J call TRBJ2-2; TRBD1 is a possible D gene (8 bases). Germline CDR1 is LGHDT and CDR2 is YNNKEL (reference sequence). There are 17 residues in the CDR3. V lost 4 bases, J lost 7 bases, and 22 bases lay in between. The CDR3 DNA reads as TGTGCCAGCAGCCCCGCCTGGACAGGGCGGGGGTTCGGGGAGCTGTTTTTT. Amino acid sequence: CASSPAWTGRGFGELFF.

The chain couples TRBV7-9 to TRBJ2-7; D is possibly TRBD1 (6 bases). Trimming removed 4 bases at V and 0 bases at J, with 10 bases between. The CDR3 runs to 14 residues. Germline values: CDR1 SEHNR, CDR2 FQNEAQ (reference sequence). CDR3 amino acids: CASSYTGFSYEQYF. The CDR3 coding sequence is TGTGCCAGCAGCTACACAGGGTTCTCCTACGAGCAGTACTTC.

This clonotype has at least ten counts. The V gene is TRBV28, the J gene TRBJ2-7; D ambiguous. Germline CDR1 MDHEN, CDR2 SYDVKM. The CDR3 is 13 amino acids. V shed 5 bases and J shed 3 bases, with 11 bases lying between them. CDR3: CASSADAFYEQYF. The CDR3 DNA reads as TGTGCCAGCAGTGCCGACGCTTTCTACGAGCAGTACTTC.

Only a few counts were recorded for this clonotype. This sequence joins TRBV5-4 and TRBJ1-1, with 9 bases fitting TRBD1. Germline CDR1 is SGHNT and CDR2 is YYREEE (reference sequence). This CDR3 has 16 residues. The J segment lost 4 bases and the V segment lost 3 bases, leaving 10 bases of the junction unmatched. For the CDR3, the DNA is TGTGCCAGCAGCTGGGGACAGGGTTCAACGGGCACTGAAGCTTTCTTT. Residues: CASSWGQGSTGTEAFF.

The rearrangement links TRBV20-1 to TRBJ1-3; perhaps TRBD1 as D (5 bases). V shed 4 bases and J shed 4 bases, with 11 bases lying between them. The CDR3 spans 13 residues. Germline V CDR1 and CDR2: DFQATT, SNEGSKA (reference sequence). CDR3 sequence reads: CSATQGSGNTIYF. The CDR3 DNA follows: TGCAGTGCTACTCAGGGATCAGGAAACACCATATATTTT.

This clonotype has just a few counts. V gene TRBV6-1 combines with J gene TRBJ1-6; D might be TRBD1 (5 bases). The CDR3 covers 13 residues. Trimming pared 7 bases from V and 5 bases from J, leaving 9 bases between. Germline CDR1 reads MNHNS; CDR2 reads SASEGT. The CDR3 region has the DNA TGTGCCAGCAAGCGACAGAATAATTCACCCCTCCACTTT. Translated: CASKRQNNSPLHF.

This clonotype was recorded at least ten times. This rearrangement joins TRBV2 to TRBJ1-1, with D hard to call. The CDR3 covers 13 residues. Germline V gives CDR1 SNHLY, CDR2 FYNNEI. Trimming removed 6 bases from V and 3 bases from J, with 11 bases in between. CDR3 in amino acids: CASSQDRYTEAFF. The DNA for the CDR3 is TGTGCCAGCAGCCAAGACCGGTACACTGAAGCTTTCTTT.

Ten or more counts support this clonotype. The rearrangement links TRBV20-1 to TRBJ2-5, with 7 bases identical to TRBD1. The CDR3 totals 15 residues. The V gene's germline CDR1 is DFQATT and CDR2 SNEGSKA (reference sequence). V gave up 3 bases and J gave up 1 base; unmatched junction bases: 8. The CDR3 loop reads CSASPRQGPQETQYF. For the CDR3, the DNA is TGCAGTGCTAGTCCGAGACAGGGACCCCAAGAGACCCAGTACTTC.

The chain carries TRBV13 and TRBJ1-4; no firm D call. V gave up 6 bases and J gave up 5 bases, with 16 bases separating them. The CDR3 spans 15 residues. Germline assignment: CDR1 PRHDT and CDR2 FYEKMQ (reference sequence). Here the CDR3 reads CASSHRGPENEKLFF. DNA for the CDR3: TGTGCCAGCAGTCATCGCGGCCCTGAAAATGAAAAACTGTTTTTT. Supplemented by reference TRBV13 and TRBJ1-4, the full variable domain reads AAGVIQSPRHLIKEKRETATLKCYPIPRHDTVYWYQQGPGQDPQFLISFYEKMQSDKGSIPDRFSAQQFSDYHSELNMSSLELGDSALYFCASSHRGPENEKLFFGSGTQLSVL.